This T cell receptor beta chain is from a study of CD8 T cells in Susac syndrome. The Susac syndrome patients fit the recently defined diagnostic criteria for definite or probable disease. This CDR3 contains 13 residues. V dropped 2 bases and J dropped 2 bases, with 7 bases sitting between them. Germline loops: CDR1 MNHEY, CDR2 SVGAGI. About 0.5 to 1 ug RNA was reverse transcribed with random hexamers. TCRdb itself ran the immunoSEQ multiplex PCR reads through MiXCR, one entry per CDR3 protein. The sample consists of 100,000 to 150,000 distinct CDR3 sequences, more than 90% of them appearing once. The chain combines TRBV6-5 with TRBJ2-7, with a tentative D call TRBD1 (5 bases). The sequence was collected from a human donor with Susac syndrome. Sequenced: CD8+ T cells from PBMCs. Here the CDR3 reads CASSYQGTYEQYF. The CDR3 nucleotides read TGTGCCAGCAGTTACCAGGGAACCTACGAGCAGTACTTC.